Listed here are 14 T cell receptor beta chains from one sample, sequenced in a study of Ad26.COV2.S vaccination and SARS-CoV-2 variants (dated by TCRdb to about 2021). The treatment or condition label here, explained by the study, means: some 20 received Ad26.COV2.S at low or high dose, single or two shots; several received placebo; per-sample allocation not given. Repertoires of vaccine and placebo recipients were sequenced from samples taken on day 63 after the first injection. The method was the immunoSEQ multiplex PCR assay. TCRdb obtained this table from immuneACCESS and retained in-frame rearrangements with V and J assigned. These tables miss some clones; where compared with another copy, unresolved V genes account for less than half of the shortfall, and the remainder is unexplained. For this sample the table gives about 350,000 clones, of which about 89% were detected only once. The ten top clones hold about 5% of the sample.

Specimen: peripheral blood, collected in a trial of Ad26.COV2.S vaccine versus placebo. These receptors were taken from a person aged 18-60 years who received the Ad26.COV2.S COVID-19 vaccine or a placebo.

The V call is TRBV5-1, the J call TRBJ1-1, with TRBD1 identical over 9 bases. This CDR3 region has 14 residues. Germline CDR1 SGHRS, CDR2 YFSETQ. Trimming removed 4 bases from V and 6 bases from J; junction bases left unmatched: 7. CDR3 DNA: TGCGCCAGCAGCGTGGGACAGGGAGGGTCTGAAGCTTTCTTT. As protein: CASSVGQGGSEAFF.

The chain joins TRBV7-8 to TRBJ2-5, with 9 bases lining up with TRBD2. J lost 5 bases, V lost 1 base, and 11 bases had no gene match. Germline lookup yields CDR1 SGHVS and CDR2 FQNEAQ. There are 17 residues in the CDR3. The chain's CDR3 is CASSLVAGAERWETQYF. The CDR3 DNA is TGTGCCAGCAGCTTAGTAGCGGGGGCGGAAAGGTGGGAGACCCAGTACTTC.

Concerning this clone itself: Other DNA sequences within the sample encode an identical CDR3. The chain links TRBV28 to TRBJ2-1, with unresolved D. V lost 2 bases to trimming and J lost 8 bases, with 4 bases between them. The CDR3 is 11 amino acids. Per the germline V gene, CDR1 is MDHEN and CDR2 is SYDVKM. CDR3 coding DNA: TGTGCCAGCAGTTTAAGGTATGAGCAGTTCTTC. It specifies CASSLRYEQFF.

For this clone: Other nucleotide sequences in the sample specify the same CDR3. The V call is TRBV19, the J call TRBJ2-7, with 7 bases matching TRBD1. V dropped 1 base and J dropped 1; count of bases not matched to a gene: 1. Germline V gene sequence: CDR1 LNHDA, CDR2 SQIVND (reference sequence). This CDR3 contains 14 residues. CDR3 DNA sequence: TGTGCCAGTAGTATAGGACAGGGATCCTACGAGCAGTACTTC. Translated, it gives CASSIGQGSYEQYF.

CDR3 loop: CASGQVNTEAFF. The CDR3 nucleotides read TGTGCTAGCGGACAGGTAAACACTGAAGCTTTCTTT. This rearrangement joins TRBV12-5 to TRBJ1-1, with 7 positions matching TRBD1. The germline CDR1 and CDR2 sequences are LGHNT and FRNRAP. CDR3 length: 12 residues. The junction had 3 bases not matched to a gene; V was cut back by 9 bases and J by 2 bases.

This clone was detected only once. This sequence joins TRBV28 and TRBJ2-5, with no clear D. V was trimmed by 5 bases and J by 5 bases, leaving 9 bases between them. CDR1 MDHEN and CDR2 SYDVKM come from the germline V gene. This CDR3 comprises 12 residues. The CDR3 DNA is TGTGCCAGCAGTACCGGCCGGGAGACCCAGTACTTC. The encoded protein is CASSTGRETQYF.

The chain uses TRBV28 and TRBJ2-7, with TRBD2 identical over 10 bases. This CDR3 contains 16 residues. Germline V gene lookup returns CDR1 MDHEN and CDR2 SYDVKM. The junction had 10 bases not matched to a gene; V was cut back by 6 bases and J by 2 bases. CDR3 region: CASSRGSGRATYEQYF. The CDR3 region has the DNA TGTGCCAGCAGCCGTGGAAGCGGGAGGGCAACCTACGAGCAGTACTTC.

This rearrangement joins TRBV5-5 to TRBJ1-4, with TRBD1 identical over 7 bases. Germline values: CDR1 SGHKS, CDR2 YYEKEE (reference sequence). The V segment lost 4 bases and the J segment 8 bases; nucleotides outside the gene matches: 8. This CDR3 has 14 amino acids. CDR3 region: CASSVQGGREKLFF. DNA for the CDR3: TGTGCCAGCAGCGTTCAGGGGGGACGGGAAAAACTGTTTTTT.

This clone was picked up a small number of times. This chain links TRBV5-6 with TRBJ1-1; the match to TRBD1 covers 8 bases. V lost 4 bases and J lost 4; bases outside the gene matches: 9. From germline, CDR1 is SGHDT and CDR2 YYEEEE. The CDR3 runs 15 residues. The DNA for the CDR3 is TGTGCCAGCAGCCTTATGGACAGGGAGACCACTGAAGCTTTCTTT. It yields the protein CASSLMDRETTEAFF.

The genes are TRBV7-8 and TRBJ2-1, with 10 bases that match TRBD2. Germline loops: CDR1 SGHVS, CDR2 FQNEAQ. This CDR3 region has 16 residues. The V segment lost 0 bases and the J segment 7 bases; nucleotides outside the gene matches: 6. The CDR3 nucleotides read TGTGCCAGCAGCTTAGCGCGGCTAGCGGGAGCTAATGAGCAGTTCTTC. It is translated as CASSLARLAGANEQFF.

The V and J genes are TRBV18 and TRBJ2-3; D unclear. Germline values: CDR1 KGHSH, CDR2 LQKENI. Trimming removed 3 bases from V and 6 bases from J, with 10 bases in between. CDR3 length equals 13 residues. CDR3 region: CASSPSAADTQYF. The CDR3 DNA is TGTGCCAGCTCACCCTCGGCGGCGGATACGCAGTATTTT. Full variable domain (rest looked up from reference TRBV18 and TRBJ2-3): NAGVMQNPRHLVRRRGQEARLRCSPMKGHSHVYWYRQLPEEGLKFMVYLQKENIIDESGMPKERFSAEFPKEGPSILRIQQVVRGDSAAYFCASSPSAADTQYFGPGTRLTVL.

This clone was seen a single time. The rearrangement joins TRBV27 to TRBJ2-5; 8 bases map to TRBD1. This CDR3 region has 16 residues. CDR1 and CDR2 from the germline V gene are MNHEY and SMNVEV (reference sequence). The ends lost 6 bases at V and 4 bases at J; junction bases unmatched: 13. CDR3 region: CASSPSRDRFPETQYF. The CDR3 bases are TGTGCCAGCAGCCCCTCCCGGGACAGGTTCCCAGAGACCCAGTACTTC.

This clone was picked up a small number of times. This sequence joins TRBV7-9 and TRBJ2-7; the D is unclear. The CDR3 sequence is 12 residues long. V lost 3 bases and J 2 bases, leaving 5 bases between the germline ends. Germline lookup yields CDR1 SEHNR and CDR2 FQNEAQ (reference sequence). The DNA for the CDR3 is TGTGCCAGCAGCTTCGACACCTACGAGCAGTACTTC. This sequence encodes CASSFDTYEQYF.

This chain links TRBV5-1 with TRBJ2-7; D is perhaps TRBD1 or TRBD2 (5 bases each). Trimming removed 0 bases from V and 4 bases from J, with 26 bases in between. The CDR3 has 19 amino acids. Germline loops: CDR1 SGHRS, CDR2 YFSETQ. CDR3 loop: CASSLARGAGRETLYEQYF. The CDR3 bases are TGCGCCAGCAGCTTGGCCAGAGGGGCAGGGCGAGAAACGCTATACGAGCAGTACTTC.